A single sample gave rise to the 9 T cell receptor beta chains below, sequenced in a study of beta chain features in type 1 diabetes. Every bit of the isolated RNA underwent reverse transcription, so sequencing read expressed TCRB transcripts. Assay: immunoSEQ multiplex PCR; the TCRdb copy retains only in-frame clones and omits some. The repertoire holds about 620,000 clones, with roughly 15% as singletons. The source material was naive CD4+ T cells from blood. Receptors originate from a young man in good health.

The rearrangement joins TRBV29-1 to TRBJ2-5, with D tentatively TRBD1 (7 bases). This CDR3 comprises 13 residues. Germline CDR1 reads SQVTM; CDR2 reads ANQGSEA. Written as DNA, the CDR3 is TGCAGTCATCATTCCTTTCCAGGGGGGCCCCAGTACTTC. This encodes CSHHSFPGGPQYF.

This clone came up a few times. The chain has TRBV4-1 and TRBJ1-4; 8 bases agree with TRBD1. This CDR3 contains 14 residues. The V and J ends lost 3 bases and 7 bases, in that order; junction bases with no gene match: 4. Germline CDR1 MGHRA, CDR2 YSYEKL. CDR3 sequence (DNA): TGCGCCAGCAGCCAGACAGGGGTGGCTGAAAAACTGTTTTTT. Amino acid sequence: CASSQTGVAEKLFF.

This clone came up once. This chain links TRBV4-2 with TRBJ2-7; 8 bases align to TRBD1. Germline assignment: CDR1 LGHNA and CDR2 YNFKEQ. The J segment lost 6 bases and the V segment lost 1 base, leaving 17 bases of the junction unmatched. The CDR3 covers 18 residues. CDR3 protein: CASSQGPGQGRESSEQYF. CDR3 sequence (DNA): TGTGCCAGCAGCCAAGGCCCTGGACAGGGAAGAGAATCTTCCGAGCAGTACTTC.

The chain recombines TRBV28 with TRBJ2-7; 12 nucleotides agree with TRBD2. V lost 2 bases, J lost 9 bases, and 5 bases stayed unmatched. This CDR3 region has 14 residues. Per germline, CDR1 MDHEN and CDR2 SYDVKM. CDR3 in amino acids: CASSLVASGRVQYF. DNA for the CDR3: TGTGCCAGCAGTTTAGTGGCTAGCGGGAGGGTGCAGTACTTC.

This clone showed up just a few times. This sequence joins TRBV2 and TRBJ2-3, with 9 bases fitting TRBD2. Losses at the gene ends were 6 bases for V and 1 base for J; bases not matched to a gene: 2. Germline V gives CDR1 SNHLY, CDR2 FYNNEI. The CDR3 totals 14 residues. The CDR3 DNA is TGTGCCAGCAGCCCTAGCGGGGGCACAGATACGCAGTATTTT. Translation: CASSPSGGTDTQYF.

This clone was picked up a small number of times. The gene calls are TRBV2 and TRBJ2-3; 7 nucleotides line up with TRBD1. Trimming at V came to 10 bases and at J to 1 base, leaving 11 bases not matched to a gene. The CDR3 runs to 15 residues. Germline V gene lookup returns CDR1 SNHLY and CDR2 FYNNEI. The CDR3 DNA reads TGTGCCATATCCCCTGACAGGGATCGCACAGATACGCAGTATTTT. It encodes CAISPDRDRTDTQYF.

The chain has TRBV29-1 and TRBJ2-3; 11 bases are a match to TRBD2. Losses at the gene ends were 6 bases for V and 4 bases for J; bases not matched to a gene: 9. The CDR3 extends over 15 amino acids. Germline V CDR1 and CDR2: SQVTM, ANQGSEA. CDR3 coding DNA: TGCAGCGTACCCACTAGCGGGAGACAGCCAGATACGCAGTATTTT. Its protein product is CSVPTSGRQPDTQYF.

The chain joins TRBV9 to TRBJ1-1, with a weak D call TRBD1 (5 bases). This CDR3 spans 13 amino acids. Germline V gene sequence: CDR1 SGDLS, CDR2 YYNGEE. V was pared by 2 bases and J by 4 bases, with 9 bases between. The CDR3 spells CASSVGHSTEAFF. The CDR3 bases are TGTGCCAGCAGCGTTGGACACTCCACTGAAGCTTTCTTT. Variable domain in full (rest from reference TRBV9 and TRBJ1-1): DSGVTQTPKHLITATGQRVTLRCSPRSGDLSVYWYQQSLDQGLQFLIQYYNGEERAKGNILERFSAQQFPDLHSELNLSSLELGDSALYFCASSVGHSTEAFFGQGTRLTVV.

This clone was counted only a few times. The V and J genes are TRBV27 and TRBJ1-2; TRBD1 matches at 9 bases. Germline V gives CDR1 MNHEY, CDR2 SMNVEV (reference sequence). Trimming removed 6 bases from V and 7 bases from J; junction bases left unmatched: 6. This CDR3 has 13 residues. The CDR3 DNA follows: TGTGCCAGCAGGCCGGGACAGGGTTTTGGCTACACCTTC. Its translation is CASRPGQGFGYTF.